A selection of T cell receptor beta chains follows, all from one sample in a study of cytomegalovirus exposure and HLA in healthy donors. Profiled with immunoSEQ multiplex PCR; TCRdb holds only in-frame clones, not every one. This sample carries about 110,000 clones, about 88% of them seen once, and the ten largest clones take 4%. Material for sequencing was PBMCs. These receptors all stem from a woman in her late teens or twenties in good health and CMV-seropositive. CDR3s include the opening cysteine and the closing phenylalanine or tryptophan. The D gene is left open where the match is weak. Clone size appears in some rows only: once, few, many, or a class for an expanded clone.

v_gene: TRBV19
j_gene: TRBJ2-7
abundance: .
d_gene: TRBD2
CDR3nt: TGTGCCAGTAGTATACCCACCGGGACTAACTCCTACGAGCAGTACTTC
CDR3aa: CASSIPTGTNSYEQYF

v_gene: TRBV5-4
j_gene: TRBJ1-1
abundance: .
d_gene: .
CDR3nt: TGTGCCAGCAGAACCCAGGGGTCGGACACTGAAGCTTTCTTT
CDR3aa: CASRTQGSDTEAFF

v_gene: TRBV5-5
j_gene: TRBJ1-4
abundance: .
d_gene: TRBD1
CDR3nt: TGTGCCAGCAGACGGACAGGGGAGGAAAAACTGTTTTTT
CDR3aa: CASRRTGEEKLFF

v_gene: TRBV6-5
j_gene: TRBJ1-2
abundance: .
d_gene: .
CDR3nt: TGTGCCAGCAGTTCCCCCACAGGAACCTATGGCTACACCTTC
CDR3aa: CASSSPTGTYGYTF

v_gene: TRBV6-5
j_gene: TRBJ2-5
abundance: .
d_gene: TRBD1
CDR3nt: TGTGCCAGCAGACCAACAGGGGGCATAGAGACCCAGTACTTC
CDR3aa: CASRPTGGIETQYF

v_gene: TRBV7-9
j_gene: TRBJ2-7
abundance: few
d_gene: .
CDR3nt: TGTGCCAGCAGCTTAGGAGGGCTTTCCTACGAGCAGTACTTC
CDR3aa: CASSLGGLSYEQYF

v_gene: TRBV29-1
j_gene: TRBJ1-1
abundance: .
d_gene: .
CDR3nt: TGCAGCGTGGGAGACGCCCCGAACACTGAAGCTTTCTTT
CDR3aa: CSVGDAPNTEAFF

v_gene: TRBV28
j_gene: TRBJ1-1
abundance: few
d_gene: .
CDR3nt: TGTGCCAGCAGTGGACAGAACACTGAAGCTTTCTTT
CDR3aa: CASSGQNTEAFF

v_gene: TRBV4-1
j_gene: TRBJ1-2
abundance: few
d_gene: .
CDR3nt: TGCGCCAGCAGCCAAGAGCAGGGAGGCTATGGCTACACCTTC
CDR3aa: CASSQEQGGYGYTF

v_gene: TRBV5-1
j_gene: TRBJ1-6
abundance: .
d_gene: .
CDR3nt: TGCGCCAGCAGCTTGGGACAATATAATTCACCCCTCCACTTT
CDR3aa: CASSLGQYNSPLHF

v_gene: TRBV7-9
j_gene: TRBJ2-1
abundance: .
d_gene: TRBD2
CDR3nt: TGTGCCAGCAGCTTTTCCGGGACTAGCTACAATGAGCAGTTCTTC
CDR3aa: CASSFSGTSYNEQFF

v_gene: TRBV6-1
j_gene: TRBJ1-2
abundance: .
d_gene: .
CDR3nt: TGTGCCAGCAGCTTGACAGAGAACTATGGCTACACCTTC
CDR3aa: CASSLTENYGYTF

v_gene: TRBV5-1
j_gene: TRBJ2-2
abundance: .
d_gene: TRBD1
CDR3nt: TGCGCCAGCGGCCAGGGACAGCTGTTTACCGGGGAGCTGTTTTTT
CDR3aa: CASGQGQLFTGELFF

v_gene: TRBV5-4
j_gene: TRBJ2-2
abundance: few
d_gene: TRBD2
CDR3nt: TGTGCCAGCAGCTACGCGGGGGGCCCCGGGGAGCTGTTTTTT
CDR3aa: CASSYAGGPGELFF

v_gene: TRBV11-1
j_gene: TRBJ2-7
abundance: .
d_gene: .
CDR3nt: TGTGCCAGCAGCGACAGATCACCCTACGAGCAGTACTTC
CDR3aa: CASSDRSPYEQYF

v_gene: TRBV7-2
j_gene: TRBJ2-2
abundance: .
d_gene: TRBD2
CDR3nt: TGTGCCAGCAGCTTACTTAGCGGGAGTTTCACCGGGGAGCTGTTTTTT
CDR3aa: CASSLLSGSFTGELFF

v_gene: TRBV4-1
j_gene: TRBJ2-7
abundance: .
d_gene: .
CDR3nt: TGCGCCAGCAGCCAAGAACAGGGGACTTACGAGCAGTACTTC
CDR3aa: CASSQEQGTYEQYF